A selection of T cell receptor beta chains follows, all from one sample in a study of blood T cell repertoires in COVID-19. TCRdb's copy holds only in-frame clones and misses some; the assay was immunoSEQ multiplex PCR. The sample contains roughly 99,000 clones, 84% of which appear only once. The specimen sequenced was peripheral blood. The receptor source for this set is a human donor in a cohort sampled during active COVID-19. Both conserved end residues are part of each CDR3. A D gene is named only where the DNA matches it firmly. Part of the rows lack a size; the others show once, few, many or a class for expanded clones.

CDR3: CASGEGSLLNQPQHF; DNA: TGTGCCAGTGGGGAGGGCTCCCTACTCAATCAGCCCCAGCATTTT; D: NA; V: TRBV2; J: TRBJ1-5; size: NA; length: 15
CDR3: CASSLGTSSAYEQYF; DNA: TGTGCCAGCAGTTTAGGGACTAGCTCCGCTTACGAGCAGTACTTC; D: TRBD2; V: TRBV28; J: TRBJ2-7; size: NA; length: 15
CDR3: CASSPLFLDRLYGYTF; DNA: TGTGCCAGCTCACCACTCTTTCTGGACAGGCTCTATGGCTACACCTTC; D: TRBD1; V: TRBV18; J: TRBJ1-2; size: NA; length: 16
CDR3: CASSEQGDIQYF; DNA: TGTGCCAGCAGCGAACAGGGTGACATTCAGTACTTC; D: NA; V: TRBV5-6; J: TRBJ2-4; size: NA; length: 12
CDR3: CASSELQGSRDGYTF; DNA: TGTGCCAGCAGTGAATTACAGGGGAGTAGGGATGGCTACACCTTC; D: TRBD1; V: TRBV2; J: TRBJ1-2; size: NA; length: 15
CDR3: CASSLSAREFSYNEQFF; DNA: TGCGCCAGCAGCTTGTCGGCGAGGGAATTCTCCTACAATGAGCAGTTCTTC; D: NA; V: TRBV5-1; J: TRBJ2-1; size: NA; length: 17
CDR3: CASSLMGASLNEQFF; DNA: TGTGCCAGCAGCTTAATGGGGGCTAGCTTGAATGAGCAGTTCTTC; D: NA; V: TRBV7-2; J: TRBJ2-1; size: NA; length: 15
CDR3: CASSLQSAGGSSGGYTF; DNA: TGTGCCAGCAGCTTACAGTCGGCAGGTGGCTCCTCCGGAGGCTACACCTTC; D: NA; V: TRBV11-2; J: TRBJ1-2; size: NA; length: 17
CDR3: CSVPWTGGRGTGELFF; DNA: TGCAGCGTCCCGTGGACAGGGGGACGTGGAACCGGGGAGCTGTTTTTT; D: TRBD1; V: TRBV29-1; J: TRBJ2-2; size: NA; length: 16
CDR3: CASSQVFGKSSYNEQFF; DNA: TGCGCCAGCAGCCAAGTATTCGGGAAGAGCTCCTACAATGAGCAGTTCTTC; D: NA; V: TRBV4-3; J: TRBJ2-1; size: NA; length: 17
CDR3: CASSLRTGMATGELFF; DNA: TGTGCCAGCTCACTACGGACAGGGATGGCCACCGGGGAGCTGTTTTTT; D: TRBD1; V: TRBV18; J: TRBJ2-2; size: NA; length: 16
CDR3: CASSRTRQTNYGYTF; DNA: TGCGCCAGCAGCCGGACCAGACAGACTAACTATGGCTACACCTTC; D: NA; V: TRBV4-3; J: TRBJ1-2; size: NA; length: 15
CDR3: CASSQVRDRAYEQYF; DNA: TGCGCCAGCAGCCAAGTTCGGGACAGGGCCTACGAGCAGTACTTC; D: TRBD1; V: TRBV4-1; J: TRBJ2-7; size: few; length: 15
CDR3: CASSVGNLAGVGGANVLTF; DNA: TGTGCCAGCAGCGTCGGAAATCTAGCGGGAGTAGGTGGGGCCAACGTCCTGACTTTC; D: TRBD2; V: TRBV9; J: TRBJ2-6; size: NA; length: 19
CDR3: CASSPVRGYGYTF; DNA: TGTGCCAGCAGCCCTGTACGGGGCTATGGCTACACCTTC; D: NA; V: TRBV5-4; J: TRBJ1-2; size: NA; length: 13
CDR3: CASSWESGLLPGELFF; DNA: TGTGCCAGCAGCTGGGAGTCCGGGTTACTACCCGGGGAGCTGTTTTTT; D: NA; V: TRBV5-4; J: TRBJ2-2; size: once; length: 16
CDR3: CASSFGGMGTDTQYF; DNA: TGTGCCAGCAGCTTTGGGGGGATGGGGACAGATACGCAGTATTTT; D: NA; V: TRBV5-5; J: TRBJ2-3; size: NA; length: 15
CDR3: CASSSRPAAEAFF; DNA: TGTGCCAGCAGCTCCCGACCCGCGGCTGAAGCTTTCTTT; D: NA; V: TRBV7-2; J: TRBJ1-1; size: few; length: 13
CDR3: CASSPRLGEEETQYF; DNA: TGTGCCAGCTCACCACGTCTGGGAGAGGAAGAGACCCAGTACTTC; D: NA; V: TRBV18; J: TRBJ2-5; size: NA; length: 15
CDR3: CASGLQVNTEAFF; DNA: TGTGCTAGTGGTTTACAGGTGAACACTGAAGCTTTCTTT; D: NA; V: TRBV12-5; J: TRBJ1-1; size: once; length: 13
CDR3: CASSQDYVQPQHF; DNA: TGCGCCAGCAGCCAAGATTATGTTCAGCCCCAGCATTTT; D: NA; V: TRBV4-1; J: TRBJ1-5; size: few; length: 13
CDR3: CASSIVAASTDTQYF; DNA: TGTGCCAGCAGCATAGTAGCAGCTAGCACAGATACGCAGTATTTT; D: NA; V: TRBV7-2; J: TRBJ2-3; size: once; length: 15
CDR3: CASSFPLAGAYEQYF; DNA: TGTGCCAGCAGCTTCCCACTAGCGGGAGCCTACGAGCAGTACTTC; D: TRBD2; V: TRBV7-2; J: TRBJ2-7; size: NA; length: 15
CDR3: CASSQGQGGEAFF; DNA: TGTGCCAGCAGCCAGGGACAGGGGGGTGAAGCTTTCTTT; D: TRBD1; V: TRBV7-8; J: TRBJ1-1; size: NA; length: 13
CDR3: CASSLRIKDRANTF; DNA: TGTGCCAGCAGCTTAAGAATCAAGGACAGGGCTAACACCTTC; D: TRBD1; V: TRBV7-2; J: TRBJ1-2; size: NA; length: 14